The rows below give T cell receptor beta chains drawn from one sample of a study of graft-versus-host responses after intestinal transplantation. These receptors' antigens are unknown. TCRdb keeps only in-frame clones here, not all; method: immunoSEQ multiplex PCR. The sample shows some 86,000 clones, 75% to 95% of them seen only once. Sample: unstimulated CD8+ T cells sorted from spleen or lymph node cells, taken before intestinal transplant. The source of these receptors is a human donor who received an intestinal transplant. CDR3s include the opening cysteine and the closing phenylalanine or tryptophan. D genes are given only for firm matches. The size entry is marked missing in some rows and otherwise reads once, few, many or a size class.

15	TRBV6-5	TRBJ1-2	once	.	TGTGCCAGCAGTTACTCGCAGGCGGCCTACTATGGCTACACCTTC	CASSYSQAAYYGYTF
13	TRBV5-1	TRBJ2-3	.	.	TGCGCCAGCAGCTTGGCCTATTGGGAGACTGCGTATTTT	CASSLAYWETAYF
13	TRBV6-6	TRBJ1-2	.	TRBD1	TGTGCCAGCAGCCATGGGACAGGGGCTGGCTACACCTTC	CASSHGTGAGYTF
12	TRBV5-6	TRBJ2-2	.	.	TGTGCCAGCAGGTTGGGTTCCGGGGAGCTGTTTTTT	CASRLGSGELFF
15	TRBV27	TRBJ2-1	.	.	TGTGCCAGCAGTTTTGGGCAGGGCTCCTACAATGAGCAGTTCTTC	CASSFGQGSYNEQFF
14	TRBV28	TRBJ2-7	.	TRBD1	TGTGCCAGCAGTCCGAGCGACAGGGGCGACGAGCAGTACTTC	CASSPSDRGDEQYF
14	TRBV5-6	TRBJ2-7	.	.	TGTGCCAGCAGCTTGATAGTACTTTCCTACGAGCAGTACTTC	CASSLIVLSYEQYF
17	TRBV12-5	TRBJ2-1	once	.	TGTGCTAGTGGTTTGGTAGTATTAGCGAGCTCCTACAATGAGCAGTTCTTC	CASGLVVLASSYNEQFF
15	TRBV6-5	TRBJ2-3	.	TRBD2	TGTGCCAGCAGTAATAGCGGGTTTAGCACAGATACGCAGTATTTT	CASSNSGFSTDTQYF
14	TRBV2	TRBJ1-1	.	TRBD1	TGTGCCAGCAGTGATTGGGACAGGGGCGGCGAAGCTTTCTTT	CASSDWDRGGEAFF
14	TRBV2	TRBJ1-2	.	.	TGTGCCAGCAGTGGGGGGGTCAGTGGGGAAGGCTACACCTTC	CASSGGVSGEGYTF
14	TRBV7-6	TRBJ2-3	.	.	TGTGCCAGCAGCTTAGAGGGCTCGACAGATACGCAGTATTTT	CASSLEGSTDTQYF
16	TRBV11-2	TRBJ1-5	.	.	TGTGCCAGCAGCTTGGGCATGGGGGTTGCCAATCAGCCCCAGCATTTT	CASSLGMGVANQPQHF
15	TRBV9	TRBJ2-1	.	TRBD2	TGTGCCAGCAGCGGGAGCGGGATTTCCTACAATGAGCAGTTCTTC	CASSGSGISYNEQFF
14	TRBV11-2	TRBJ1-6	.	TRBD1	TGTGCCAGCAGCTTTGGGACAGAGAATTCACCCCTCCACTTT	CASSFGTENSPLHF
13	TRBV6-5	TRBJ1-2	.	.	TGTGCCAGCAGTTACGGGGCAGGGTCCGGCTACACCTTC	CASSYGAGSGYTF
13	TRBV7-3	TRBJ2-3	.	.	TGTGCCAGCAGCTTAAGAATCACAGATACGCAGTATTTT	CASSLRITDTQYF
18	TRBV5-1	TRBJ2-2	.	TRBD2	TGCGCCAGCAGAATCGGACTAGCGGAAATCCTAGACACCGGGGAGCTGTTTTTT	CASRIGLAEILDTGELFF
18	TRBV5-4	TRBJ2-1	.	TRBD2	TGTGCCAGCAGCTCCGGGACTAGCGGGGACTACTCCTACAATGAGCAGTTCTTC	CASSSGTSGDYSYNEQFF
15	TRBV5-5	TRBJ2-7	.	TRBD2	TGTGCCAGCAGCTTGTATACTAGCGGGAGTGATGAGCAGTACTTC	CASSLYTSGSDEQYF
14	TRBV9	TRBJ1-2	.	TRBD1	TGTGCCAGCAGCGGACGTACAGGGGACTATGGCTACACCTTC	CASSGRTGDYGYTF
18	TRBV5-1	TRBJ2-7	.	TRBD2	TGCGCCAGACCCGGGGCCGGGACTAGCGGGGGGCTTACCTACGAGCAGTACTTC	CARPGAGTSGGLTYEQYF
17	TRBV7-9	TRBJ2-5	.	TRBD1	TGTGCCAGCAGCTTAGCCGACAGGGAAACTATGCAAGAGACCCAGTACTTC	CASSLADRETMQETQYF
17	TRBV9	TRBJ2-3	.	.	TGTGCCAGCAGCGTAGACCCGCCACCTAGAAGCACAGATACGCAGTATTTT	CASSVDPPPRSTDTQYF
13	TRBV27	TRBJ1-6	.	.	TGTGCCAGCTATACCGGGGACAATTCACCCCTCCACTTT	CASYTGDNSPLHF
12	TRBV13	TRBJ1-4	.	TRBD1	TGTGCCAGCAGCTCGGACAGGGAAAAACTGTTTTTT	CASSSDREKLFF
14	TRBV7-3	TRBJ2-3	.	TRBD2	TGTGCCAGCAGCCCGGGAGGATCCACAGATACGCAGTATTTT	CASSPGGSTDTQYF
17	TRBV9	TRBJ2-4	.	.	TGTGCCAGCAGCCCCCGGACTCAAACTATGGCCAAAAACATTCAGTACTTC	CASSPRTQTMAKNIQYF
15	TRBV4-1	TRBJ1-2	.	.	TGCGCCAGCAGCCAAGACAGGGTAGCTAACTATGGCTACACCTTC	CASSQDRVANYGYTF
15	TRBV27	TRBJ2-1	.	.	TGTGCCAGCCGAAGACAGGCGAGCTCCTACAATGAGCAGTTCTTC	CASRRQASSYNEQFF
15	TRBV2	TRBJ2-1	.	.	TGTGCCAGCAGTGAATTCCCGAGCTCCTACAATGAGCAGTTCTTC	CASSEFPSSYNEQFF
14	TRBV6-5	TRBJ2-1	.	.	TGTGCCAGCAGTTACCGGGGCAGCTACAATGAGCAGTTCTTC	CASSYRGSYNEQFF
15	TRBV9	TRBJ1-2	once	.	TGTGCCAGCAGCTCCGAAGCAGGAACCTTCTATGGCTACACCTTC	CASSSEAGTFYGYTF